The present entry profiles one TCR beta chain with its context. Its antigen is unidentified. The sample belongs to a study of T-cell memory formation after mild COVID-19. General study findings and limits: Second-wave clones peaking on day 37 lacked confirmed SARS-CoV-2 specificity.

TCR alpha and TCR beta cDNA libraries with sample barcodes and UMIs came from 5'RACE using constant-segment primers. TCRdb recomputed calls from the 5' RACE reads with MiXCR, one row per CDR3 protein. This sample yields about 200,000 distinct CDR3 sequences, of which over 7.5% are seen a single time; 3% to 4.5% belongs to the top ten. Germline loops: CDR1 SNHLY, CDR2 FYNNEI. The ends lost 6 bases at V and 3 bases at J; junction bases unmatched: 5. The CDR3 covers 14 residues. J is TRBJ2-3 and V is TRBV2, with 8 bases aligning to TRBD2. Sequencing was performed on PBMCs or a T cell subset sorted from them (not recorded which). The receptor was derived from a man younger than 30 who had mild COVID-19 (a few samples of this study predate the infection). Cell type and time point are not known. The DNA for the CDR3 is TGTGCCAGCAGCGGGGGGGGTAGGACAGATACGCAGTATTTT. Translated, it gives CASSGGGRTDTQYF.